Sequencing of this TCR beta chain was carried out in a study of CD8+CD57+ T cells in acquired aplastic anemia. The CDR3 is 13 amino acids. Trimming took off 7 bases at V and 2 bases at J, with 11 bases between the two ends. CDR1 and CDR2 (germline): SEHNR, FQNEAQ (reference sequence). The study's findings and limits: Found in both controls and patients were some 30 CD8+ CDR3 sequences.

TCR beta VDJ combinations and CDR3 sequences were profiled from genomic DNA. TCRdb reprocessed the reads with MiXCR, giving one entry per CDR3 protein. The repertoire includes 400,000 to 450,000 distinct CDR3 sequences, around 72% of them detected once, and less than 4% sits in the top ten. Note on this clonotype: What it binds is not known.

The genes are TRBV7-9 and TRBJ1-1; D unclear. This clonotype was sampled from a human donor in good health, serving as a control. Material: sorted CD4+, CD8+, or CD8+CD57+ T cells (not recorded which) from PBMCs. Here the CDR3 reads CASTSGVNTEAFF. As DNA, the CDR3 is TGTGCCAGCACTTCCGGGGTTAACACTGAAGCTTTCTTT.